This TCR beta chain was recovered during a study of human T cells and chemical hapten exposure. Study summary: Yields of TCR per sample differed, chiefly owing to small differences in pooled library volume.

Trimming removed 0 bases from V and 2 bases from J, with 5 bases in between. Germline CDR1 SGHKS, CDR2 YYEKEE (reference sequence). The CDR3 loop spans 13 amino acids. There are a few counts of this clonotype. Time point indicated: patch test 2, 6 weeks after DPC sensitization. The sample's treatment: therapeutic diphenylcyclopropenone sensitization with weekly scalp DPC. The library put unique molecular identifiers onto individual cDNA molecules. Via MiXCR, TCRdb re-called the RACE reads, giving one row per CDR3 protein. The table records tens of thousands of distinct CDR3 sequences, 8.5% of them present only once.

The rearrangement links TRBV5-5 to TRBJ1-1; D not resolved. The clonotype was recovered from a woman aged 45-65 years with alopecia areata. Some clones in this sample may be carry-over from other donors' samples. Specimen: whole blood, collected in connection with sensitization to the hapten diphenylcyclopropenone (DPC). CDR3 coding DNA: TGTGCCAGCAGCTTGGGTCGAAACACTGAAGCTTTCTTT. Translation gives CASSLGRNTEAFF.